This T cell receptor (beta chain) is from a study of OX40 agonist ivuxolimab in advanced cancers. Overall study findings and caveats: In general, CD8+ T cells held more expanded clones than CD4+ did, on average.

Sequencing was performed with immunoSEQ multiplex PCR; in TCRdb, only in-frame clones are kept and a portion is missing. The table shows about 60,000 clones, with around 86% occurring only once. After removal of 3 bases from V and 2 bases from J, the junction contained 1 base not matched to a gene. CDR3 length equals 15 residues. Germline V CDR1 and CDR2: SGHAT, FQNNGV. A word on this clone: Its matching antigen is unknown.

This specimen was CD4+ or CD8+ T cells sorted from blood, taken in a trial of the OX40 agonist ivuxolimab. The receptor's source is an adult with an advanced solid tumor such as melanoma, head and neck, liver or kidney cancer. The chain has TRBV11-2 and TRBJ2-6, with 7 bases fitting TRBD2. DNA of the CDR3: TGTGCCAGCAGCTTGGGGGGGGCTGGGGCCAACGTCCTGACTTTC. This codes for CASSLGGAGANVLTF.